The 24 T cell receptor beta chains in this list originate from one sample, sequenced in a study of HIV-infected patients and healthy controls. TCRdb independently ran MiXCR on the 5' RACE reads; one entry per CDR3 protein. The data show about 64,000 distinct CDR3 sequences, 15% to 20% seen once. Sequencing used CD4+ T cells from blood. The receptors derive from a human donor in good health.

This clonotype has at least ten counts. The V and J genes are TRBV29-1 and TRBJ1-2; possible D gene TRBD1, 5 bases. The CDR3 totals 12 residues. V shed 4 bases and J shed 4 bases, with 10 bases lying between them. Per the germline V gene, CDR1 is SQVTM and CDR2 is ANQGSEA. The CDR3 nucleotides are TGCAGCGTTGTACAGGCGATCTATGGCTACACCTTC. Translated: CSVVQAIYGYTF.

The J gene is TRBJ2-3, the V gene TRBV29-1; D is possibly TRBD1 (6 bases). The CDR3 contains 15 residues. The germline V gene encodes CDR1 SQVTM and CDR2 ANQGSEA. Trimming took 5 bases from V and 6 from J, leaving 21 bases between them. The CDR3 loop reads CSVTGSSPNVDTQYF. CDR3 in DNA: TGCAGCGTTACAGGGTCATCTCCCAATGTGGATACGCAGTATTTT.

This clonotype was observed many times. The chain carries TRBV24-1 and TRBJ1-5; D unresolved. Germline values: CDR1 KGHDR, CDR2 SFDVKD. V lost 7 bases and J lost 2, with 5 bases in between. The CDR3 contains 12 residues. The chain's CDR3 is CATRLGNQPQHF. In DNA, the CDR3 is TGTGCCACCAGATTGGGCAATCAGCCCCAGCATTTT.

The chain recombines TRBV12-3 or TRBV12-4 with TRBJ1-4; D might be TRBD1 (6 bases). Trimming left V 6 bases short and J 5 bases short, with 10 bases between. This CDR3 region has 13 residues. The chain's CDR3 is CASRWGANEKLFF. Written as DNA, the CDR3 is TGTGCCAGCAGGTGGGGGGCGAATGAAAAACTGTTTTTT.

This clonotype was found a few times. Here the CDR3 DNA reads TGCAGTGCTAGACGGAGGGGGCGCACTGAAGCTTTCTTT. Amino acid sequence: CSARRRGRTEAFF. The V and J genes are TRBV20-1 and TRBJ1-1, with 7 nucleotides matching TRBD1. The junction had 4 bases not matched to a gene; V was cut back by 2 bases and J by 4 bases. Germline values: CDR1 DFQATT, CDR2 SNEGSKA (reference sequence). There are 13 residues in the CDR3.

The chain combines TRBV29-1 with TRBJ1-1, with TRBD1 matching over 8 bases. V trimming: 6 bases; J trimming: 4 bases; junction bases outside the gene matches: 4. CDR1 is SQVTM and CDR2 is ANQGSEA in the germline V gene. This CDR3 is built from 12 residues. CDR3 amino acids: CSVGQGRTEAFF. The CDR3 DNA reads TGCAGCGTCGGACAGGGACGCACTGAAGCTTTCTTT. The variable domain in full, completed from reference TRBV29-1 and TRBJ1-1, reads SAVISQKPSRDICQRGTSLTIQCQVDSQVTMMFWYRQQPGQSLTLIATANQGSEATYESGFVIDKFPISRPNLTFSTLTVSNMSPEDSSIYLCSVGQGRTEAFFGQGTRLTVV.

This clonotype was seen only a few times. The rearrangement joins TRBV6-6 to TRBJ2-3, with 11 bases fitting TRBD2. This CDR3 is built from 16 residues. The V and J ends lost 7 bases and 0 bases, in that order; junction bases with no gene match: 6. Per the germline V gene, CDR1 is MNHNY and CDR2 is SVGAGI (reference sequence). The CDR3 is CASTPTSGVSTDTQYF. For the CDR3, the DNA is TGTGCCAGCACCCCGACTAGCGGGGTTAGCACAGATACGCAGTATTTT.

The table lists this clonotype with many counts. The chain recombines TRBV10-2 with TRBJ1-1; no clear D gene. Germline CDR1 and CDR2: WSHSY and SAAADI. The V and J ends lost 4 bases and 0 bases respectively, with 9 bases between them. The length of the CDR3 is 14 residues. The CDR3 sequence is CASSGQTLNTEAFF. In DNA form, the CDR3 reads TGCGCCAGCAGTGGGCAGACCTTGAACACTGAAGCTTTCTTT.

In this sample, this clonotype turned up many times. This chain joins TRBV12-3 or TRBV12-4 and TRBJ1-1, with 7 bases that match TRBD1. The CDR3 extends over 13 amino acids. With 7 bases clipped from V and 1 base from J, the junction kept 3 bases outside the gene matches. The chain's CDR3 is CASTTGKNTEAFF. CDR3 nucleotides: TGTGCCAGCACGACAGGGAAGAACACTGAAGCTTTCTTT.

This clonotype was counted many times. This rearrangement joins TRBV20-1 to TRBJ1-6, with 8 bases aligning to TRBD1. Germline values: CDR1 DFQATT, CDR2 SNEGSKA (reference sequence). J gave up 5 bases and V 8 bases, and 8 bases lay outside the gene matches. The CDR3 has 14 residues. The chain's CDR3 is CSTRQGRNNSPLHF. As DNA, the CDR3 is TGCAGTACAAGACAGGGGCGGAATAATTCACCCCTCCACTTT.

The chain employs TRBV10-3 and TRBJ1-2, with D perhaps TRBD1 (6 bases). Germline V gives CDR1 ENHRY, CDR2 SYGVKD. The CDR3 runs to 11 residues. V lost 7 bases and J lost 7, with 10 bases in between. CDR3 amino acids: CAITQGGGYTF. The CDR3 nucleotides are TGTGCCATCACACAGGGAGGTGGCTACACCTTC.

This chain links TRBV2 with TRBJ1-3; D not resolved. The CDR3 extends over 13 amino acids. V gave up 10 bases and J gave up 4 bases, with 14 bases separating them. The germline V gene encodes CDR1 SNHLY and CDR2 FYNNEI. The CDR3 is CATTYLLGNTIYF. The CDR3 region has the DNA TGTGCCACCACCTATCTTCTCGGAAACACCATATATTTT.

The chain couples TRBV6-2 or TRBV6-3 to TRBJ2-3; weak D call: TRBD1 (5 bases). V was trimmed by 5 bases and J by 0 bases, leaving 21 bases between them. Germline values: CDR1 MNHEY, CDR2 SVGEGT. The CDR3 is 18 residues long. The CDR3 nucleotides are TGTGCCAGCAGTAAACCGGACAACCTGGGCACCAGCACAGATACGCAGTATTTT. This codes for CASSKPDNLGTSTDTQYF.

The genes are TRBV5-4 and TRBJ2-1, with 14 bases fitting TRBD2. V was clipped by 4 bases and J by 5 bases; unmatched bases: 5. CDR3 length: 16 amino acids. Germline CDR1 reads SGHNT; CDR2 reads YYREEE (reference sequence). In DNA, the CDR3 is TGTGCCAGCAGCATAGGGACTAGCGGGAGCCACAATGAGCAGTTCTTC. Translation: CASSIGTSGSHNEQFF.

V usage is TRBV12-3 or TRBV12-4 and J usage is TRBJ2-2; TRBD2 matches at 12 bases. The CDR3 length is 16 residues. The V gene end was trimmed by 6 bases and the J gene end by 4 bases; junction bases not matched to a gene: 6. As DNA, the CDR3 is TGTGCCAGCAGCCCTACTAGCGGGAGGACCACCGGGGAGCTGTTTTTT. Its protein product is CASSPTSGRTTGELFF.

This clonotype has just a few counts. DNA of the CDR3: TGCAGTGCTAGGAGAAGCGGCGGCACAGATACGCAGTATTTT. The encoded protein is CSARRSGGTDTQYF. The chain recombines TRBV20-1 with TRBJ2-3; possible D gene TRBD2, 5 bases. CDR1 DFQATT and CDR2 SNEGSKA come from the germline V gene (reference sequence). The CDR3 length is 14 residues. Trimming removed 3 bases at V and 1 base at J, with 11 bases between.

Turning to this clonotype: A much larger clone differs from this one at a single base, so this may be a read error. This sequence joins TRBV6-1 and TRBJ1-2; 9 positions match TRBD1. The V segment lost 8 bases and the J segment 7 bases; nucleotides outside the gene matches: 11. The CDR3 is made up of 14 amino acids. Germline V lookup: CDR1 MNHNS, CDR2 SASEGT. CDR3 nucleotide sequence: TGTGCCAGCGGTCGGGACAGGGAATTATCTGGCTACACCTTC. Its translation: CASGRDRELSGYTF.

V gene TRBV20-1 combines with J gene TRBJ2-1, with 8 bases lining up with TRBD2. Germline assignment: CDR1 DFQATT and CDR2 SNEGSKA (reference sequence). The V and J ends lost 2 bases and 2 bases, in that order; junction bases with no gene match: 8. The CDR3 totals 16 residues. CDR3 residues: CSARSTGTRAYNEQFF. The DNA of the CDR3 is TGCAGTGCTAGATCTACCGGGACTAGGGCCTACAATGAGCAGTTCTTC.

This clonotype has ten or more counts. The V call is TRBV18, the J call TRBJ2-5; TRBD1 might be the D (6 bases). Trimming left V 6 bases short and J 3 bases short, with 14 bases between. Germline V CDR1 and CDR2: KGHSH, LQKENI. This CDR3 spans 14 amino acids. CDR3 sequence: CASSRNWTEETQYF. CDR3 coding DNA: TGTGCCAGCTCCAGAAACTGGACAGAAGAGACCCAGTACTTC.

The chain is built from TRBV20-1 and TRBJ2-1; 10 nucleotides match TRBD2. This CDR3 has 14 residues. V was clipped by 3 bases and J by 6 bases; unmatched bases: 5. The germline gives CDR1 DFQATT, CDR2 SNEGSKA (reference sequence). CDR3 residues: CSASGSGRANEQFF. For the CDR3, the DNA is TGCAGTGCTAGTGGAAGCGGGAGGGCCAATGAGCAGTTCTTC.

This clonotype has at least ten counts. The chain uses TRBV11-1 and TRBJ2-7; either TRBD1 or TRBD2 may supply D (5 bases each). The CDR3 totals 18 residues. CDR1 is SGHAT, CDR2 FQDESV, per germline (reference sequence). Between the trimmed V and J ends, which lost 1 base and 5 bases, there was a span of 24 bases. CDR3 in DNA: TGTGCCAGCAGCTTAGGGGGGTCCAGGGTAGTGGACTTCCACGAGCAGTACTTC. It specifies CASSLGGSRVVDFHEQYF.

The chain employs TRBV29-1 and TRBJ2-5; 9 bases map to TRBD1. The V gene end was trimmed by 7 bases and the J gene end by 5 bases; junction bases not matched to a gene: 14. Germline CDR1 and CDR2: SQVTM and ANQGSEA. CDR3 length equals 15 residues. Written as DNA, the CDR3 is TGCAGCGGTGGACGGGACAGGGAGGCGACCGAGACCCAGTACTTC. Its protein product is CSGGRDREATETQYF.

This clonotype was found a few times. CDR3 DNA sequence: TGCGCCAGCAGCTTGGACGGGAGGCATGAAAAACTGTTTTTT. This codes for CASSLDGRHEKLFF. This sequence joins TRBV5-1 and TRBJ1-4; D uncertain. The CDR3 has 14 residues. Germline loops: CDR1 SGHRS, CDR2 YFSETQ. The V end lost 0 bases, the J end lost 6 bases, and 9 bases lay between the germline ends.

For this clonotype: An end of the junction differs from the germline gene, which may be a read error. This chain links TRBV20-1 with TRBJ2-3; 8 bases are shared with TRBD2. The CDR3 has 15 residues. Per the germline V gene, CDR1 is DFQATT and CDR2 is SNEGSKA (reference sequence). The CDR3 DNA reads TGCAGTGCAACAACTAGCGGTTCTAGCATAGATACGCAGTATTTT. Protein product: CSATTSGSSIDTQYF.